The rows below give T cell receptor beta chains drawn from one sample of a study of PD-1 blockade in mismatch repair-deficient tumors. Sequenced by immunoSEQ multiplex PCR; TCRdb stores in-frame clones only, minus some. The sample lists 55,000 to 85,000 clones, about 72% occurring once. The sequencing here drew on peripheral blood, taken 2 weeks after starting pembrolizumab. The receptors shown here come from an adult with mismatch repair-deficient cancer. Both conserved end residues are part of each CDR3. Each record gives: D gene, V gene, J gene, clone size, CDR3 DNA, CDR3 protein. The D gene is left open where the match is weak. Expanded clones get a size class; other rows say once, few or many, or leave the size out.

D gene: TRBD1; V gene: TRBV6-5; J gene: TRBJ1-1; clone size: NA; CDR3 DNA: TGTGCCAGCAGGGCGGGACAGGCGAACACTGAAGCTTTCTTT; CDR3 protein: CASRAGQANTEAFF
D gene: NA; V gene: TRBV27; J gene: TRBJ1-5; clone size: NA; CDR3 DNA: TGTGCCAGCAGTTTATCCCTGTTCGGGGGACACAATCAGCCCCAGCATTTT; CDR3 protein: CASSLSLFGGHNQPQHF
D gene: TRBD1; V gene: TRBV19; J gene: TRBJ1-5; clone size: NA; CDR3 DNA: TGTGCCAGTAGTAAACAGGGGGCAAGCAATCAGCCCCAGCATTTT; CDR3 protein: CASSKQGASNQPQHF
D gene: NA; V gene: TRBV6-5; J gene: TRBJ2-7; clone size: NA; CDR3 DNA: TGTGCCAGCAGCCCCCCCGGGGGTGTGGAGCAGTACTTC; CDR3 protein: CASSPPGGVEQYF
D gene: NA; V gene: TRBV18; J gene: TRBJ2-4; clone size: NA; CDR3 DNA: TGTGCCAGCTCACTGCAGGGGTTAGGAGACATTCAGTACTTC; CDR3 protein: CASSLQGLGDIQYF
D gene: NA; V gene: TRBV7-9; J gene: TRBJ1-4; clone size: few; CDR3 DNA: TGTGCCAGCAGACGCAACGGGGTTTCTAATGAAAAACTGTTTTTT; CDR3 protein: CASRRNGVSNEKLFF
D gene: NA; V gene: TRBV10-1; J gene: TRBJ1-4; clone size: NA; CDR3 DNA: TGCGCCAGCAGAGTCCCCCTAGTGACGTCGAAGAGTTTTAATGAAAAACTGTTTTTT; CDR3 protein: CASRVPLVTSKSFNEKLFF
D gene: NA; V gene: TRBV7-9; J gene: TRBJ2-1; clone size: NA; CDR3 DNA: TGTGCCAGCAGTTCACTAGCCAGCTCCTACAATGAGCAGTTCTTC; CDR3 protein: CASSSLASSYNEQFF
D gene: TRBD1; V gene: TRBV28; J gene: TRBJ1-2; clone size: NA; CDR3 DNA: TGTGCCAGCAGTTTCGGGACAGGGTTTATGGGCTACACCTTC; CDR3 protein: CASSFGTGFMGYTF
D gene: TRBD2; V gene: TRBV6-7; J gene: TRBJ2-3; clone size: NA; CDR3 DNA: TGTGCCAGCAGTCTCTTCCCCCGGGAGGGGAGTGTAGCCGCAGATACGCAGTATTTT; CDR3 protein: CASSLFPREGSVAADTQYF
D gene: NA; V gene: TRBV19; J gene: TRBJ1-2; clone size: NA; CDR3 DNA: TGTGCCAGTAGTCCTAGTAGGGACTCTAACTATGGCTACACCTTC; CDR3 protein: CASSPSRDSNYGYTF
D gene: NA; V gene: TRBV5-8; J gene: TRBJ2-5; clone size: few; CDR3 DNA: TGTGCCAGCAGCTTCGGACAGATTCAAGAGACCCAGTACTTC; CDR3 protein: CASSFGQIQETQYF
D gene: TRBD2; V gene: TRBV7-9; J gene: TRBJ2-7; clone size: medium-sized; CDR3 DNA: TGTGCCAGCAGCTTCGTTCCGGGACTAGGGACCTACGAGCAGTACTTC; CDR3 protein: CASSFVPGLGTYEQYF
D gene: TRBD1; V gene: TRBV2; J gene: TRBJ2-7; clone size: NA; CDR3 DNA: TGTGCCAGCAGTGTTAACAGGGGACCCTACGAGCAGTACTTC; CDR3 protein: CASSVNRGPYEQYF
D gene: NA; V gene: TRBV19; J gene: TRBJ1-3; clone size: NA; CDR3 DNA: TGTGCCTCGGGCAGGGGACGACCGGTGATAGGTGGAAACACCATATATTTT; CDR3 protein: CASGRGRPVIGGNTIYF
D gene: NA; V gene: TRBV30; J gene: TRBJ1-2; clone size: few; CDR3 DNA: TGTGCCTGGAGATCTGGGTATGGCTATGGCTACACCTTC; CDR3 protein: CAWRSGYGYGYTF
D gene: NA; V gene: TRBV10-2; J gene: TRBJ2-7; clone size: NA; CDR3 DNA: TGCGCCAGCAGTGAGCCGCAGTACTCCTACGAGCAGTACTTC; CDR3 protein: CASSEPQYSYEQYF
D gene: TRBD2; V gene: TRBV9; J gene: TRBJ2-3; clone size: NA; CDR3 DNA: TGTGCCAGCAGCCCCCCTCTAGCGGGAGGGCCAGATACGCAGTATTTT; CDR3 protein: CASSPPLAGGPDTQYF
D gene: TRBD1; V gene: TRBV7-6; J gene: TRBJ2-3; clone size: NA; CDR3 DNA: TGTGCCAGCAGCACCTGGACAGGGGGTAGCTCAGATACGCAGTATTTT; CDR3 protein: CASSTWTGGSSDTQYF
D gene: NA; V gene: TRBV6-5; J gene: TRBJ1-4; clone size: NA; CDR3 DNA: TGTGCCAGCAGCTACACTACTGGGACCGGGGAAAAACTGTTTTTT; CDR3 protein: CASSYTTGTGEKLFF
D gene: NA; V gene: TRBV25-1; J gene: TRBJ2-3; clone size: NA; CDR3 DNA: TGTGCCAGCAGTGAAATCGCCACGGCGAGTAAGAGGACAGATACGCAGTATTTT; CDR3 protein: CASSEIATASKRTDTQYF
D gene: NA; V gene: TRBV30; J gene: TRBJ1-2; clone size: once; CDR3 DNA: TGTGCCTGGAGTGTGAGCAATGGGGATGGCTACACCTTC; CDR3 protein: CAWSVSNGDGYTF
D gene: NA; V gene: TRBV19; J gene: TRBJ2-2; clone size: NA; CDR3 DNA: TGTGCCAGTAGTATTAGGGGGAGAAACACCGGGGAGCTGTTTTTT; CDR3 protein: CASSIRGRNTGELFF
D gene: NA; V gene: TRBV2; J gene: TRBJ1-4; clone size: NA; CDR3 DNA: TGTGCCAGCAGTGAAATACAGATACGGGAAAAACTGTTTTTT; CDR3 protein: CASSEIQIREKLFF
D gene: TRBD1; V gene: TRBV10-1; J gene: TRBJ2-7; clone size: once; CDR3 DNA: TGCGCCAGCAGGAGGGACAGAGGGGTTGGGGAGCAGTACTTC; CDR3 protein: CASRRDRGVGEQYF
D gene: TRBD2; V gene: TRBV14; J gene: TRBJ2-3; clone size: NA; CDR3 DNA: TGTGCCAGCAGCCAAGGGACTAGCGGGAGAACAGATACGCAGTATTTT; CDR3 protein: CASSQGTSGRTDTQYF
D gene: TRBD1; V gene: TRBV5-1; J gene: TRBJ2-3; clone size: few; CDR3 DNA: TGCGCCAGCAGCTACCGGGACAGGGACACAGATACGCAGTATTTT; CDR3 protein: CASSYRDRDTDTQYF
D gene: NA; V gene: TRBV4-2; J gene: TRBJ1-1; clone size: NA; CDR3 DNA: TGTGCCAGCAGCCGATCGACACCAGGCCAGGTCGCTGAAGCTTTCTTT; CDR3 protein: CASSRSTPGQVAEAFF
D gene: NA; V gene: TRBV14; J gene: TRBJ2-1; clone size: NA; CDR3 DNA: TGTGCCAGCAGCCAAGATCGCTCGGCCAAACAGTTCTTC; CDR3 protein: CASSQDRSAKQFF
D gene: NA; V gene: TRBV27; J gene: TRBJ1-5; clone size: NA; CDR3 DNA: TGTGCCAGCAGTTCTCTAAAGACAGCGAGCAACCAGCCCCAGCATTTT; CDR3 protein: CASSSLKTASNQPQHF
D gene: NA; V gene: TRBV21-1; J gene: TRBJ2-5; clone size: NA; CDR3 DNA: TGTGCCAGCAGCAACCTAGCGGGAGTGGAGACCCAGTACTTC; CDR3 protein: CASSNLAGVETQYF
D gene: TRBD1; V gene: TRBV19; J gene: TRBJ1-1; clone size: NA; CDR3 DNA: TGTGCCAGTAGTAGATCCGGGACAGGATTGAACACTGAAGCTTTCTTT; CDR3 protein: CASSRSGTGLNTEAFF
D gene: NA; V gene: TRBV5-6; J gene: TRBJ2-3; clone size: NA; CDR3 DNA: TGTGCCAGCAGCGTCAACCAAGCACGCACAGATACGCAGTATTTT; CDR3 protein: CASSVNQARTDTQYF
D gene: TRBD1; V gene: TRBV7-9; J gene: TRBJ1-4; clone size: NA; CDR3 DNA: TGTGCCAGCAGCGCGGGACAGACCAACGTAAACCCCAAGAAACTGTTTTTT; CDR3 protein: CASSAGQTNVNPKKLFF
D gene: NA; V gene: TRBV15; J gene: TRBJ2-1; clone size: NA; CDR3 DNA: TGTGCCACCAGCAGATTCAGGTTTGGAATCAATGAGCAGTTCTTC; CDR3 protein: CATSRFRFGINEQFF
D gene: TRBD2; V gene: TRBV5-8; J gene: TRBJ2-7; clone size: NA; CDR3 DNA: TGTGCCAGCAGCTCCCTACTAGCGGGGACCTACGAGCAGTACTTC; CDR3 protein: CASSSLLAGTYEQYF
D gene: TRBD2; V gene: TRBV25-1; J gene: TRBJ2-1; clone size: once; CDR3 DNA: TGTGCCAGCAGTGGCCATATGGGCGGGAGGGCCGATGAGCAGTTCTTC; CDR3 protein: CASSGHMGGRADEQFF
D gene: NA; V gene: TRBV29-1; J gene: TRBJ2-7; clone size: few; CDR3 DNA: TGCAGCGTTGATTCGGACACGGGGAGCTACGAGCAGTACTTC; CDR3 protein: CSVDSDTGSYEQYF
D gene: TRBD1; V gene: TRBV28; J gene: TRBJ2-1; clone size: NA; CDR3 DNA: TGTGCCAGCAGTCCCCCGGACAGGGGCTGGCTTGAGCAGTTCTTC; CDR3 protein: CASSPPDRGWLEQFF
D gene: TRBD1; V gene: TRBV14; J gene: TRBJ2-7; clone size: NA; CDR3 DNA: TGTGCCAGCAGCCCCTGGACAGGATCCTACGAGCAGTACTTC; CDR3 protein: CASSPWTGSYEQYF
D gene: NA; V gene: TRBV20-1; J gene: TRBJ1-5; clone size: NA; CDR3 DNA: TGCAGTGCTCCCTTTTGCCAGCCCCAGCATTTT; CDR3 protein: CSAPFCQPQHF
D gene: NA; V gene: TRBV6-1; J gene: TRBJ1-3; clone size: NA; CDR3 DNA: TGTGCCAGCAGTGAGGGCCCTGGAAACACCATATATTTT; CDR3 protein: CASSEGPGNTIYF
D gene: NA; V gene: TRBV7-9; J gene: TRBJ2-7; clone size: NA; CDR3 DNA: TGTGCCAGCAGCTTCCAGGGAGGCAACGAGCAGTACTTC; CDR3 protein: CASSFQGGNEQYF
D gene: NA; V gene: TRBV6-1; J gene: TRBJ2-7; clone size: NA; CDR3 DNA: TGTGCCAGCAGGGAAGACGGACTCAGCTCCTACGAGCAGTACTTC; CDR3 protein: CASREDGLSSYEQYF
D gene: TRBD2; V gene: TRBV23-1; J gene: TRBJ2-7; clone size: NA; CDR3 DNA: TGCGCCAGCAGTCAAGGCCGCGGGAGTAGCAACGAGCAGTACTTC; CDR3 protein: CASSQGRGSSNEQYF
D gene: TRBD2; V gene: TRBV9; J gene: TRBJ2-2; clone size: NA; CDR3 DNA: TGTGCCAGCAGCCTACTAGCGCTCACCGGGGAGCTGTTTTTT; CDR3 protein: CASSLLALTGELFF